Listed below are T cell receptor beta chains from one sample, sequenced in a study of T-cell reconstitution after alpha-beta-depleted transplantation in children. TCRdb called the PCR reads again in MiXCR, with one record for every CDR3 protein. The table lists 250,000 to 300,000 distinct CDR3 sequences, roughly 8.2% of them singletons. This material consisted of peripheral blood, taken 360 days after TCRalphabeta/CD19-depleted stem cell transplant. Every receptor here comes from a female patient aged 2-15 years who had a stem cell transplant for Fanconi anemia, so the T cells may come from the graft donor. The CDR3 runs from the conserved cysteine through the conserved F or W. Fields, in order: clone size, V gene, J gene, D gene, CDR3 length, CDR3 DNA, CDR3 protein. A D gene is named only where the DNA matches it firmly. Part of the rows lack a size; the others show once, few, many or a class for expanded clones.

abundance: NA; v_gene: TRBV20-1; j_gene: TRBJ1-5; d_gene: NA; len: 15; CDR3nt: TGCAGTGCTAGCCCCAGGGGTTATAGCAATCAGCCCCAGCATTTT; CDR3aa: CSASPRGYSNQPQHF
abundance: NA; v_gene: TRBV5-1; j_gene: TRBJ1-4; d_gene: TRBD1; len: 16; CDR3nt: TGCGCCAGCAGCTTGGGGTACAGGGGAGGTAATGAAAAACTGTTTTTT; CDR3aa: CASSLGYRGGNEKLFF
abundance: few; v_gene: TRBV11-2; j_gene: TRBJ2-6; d_gene: NA; len: 16; CDR3nt: TGTGCCAGCAGCACGACTACAATCTCTGGGGCCAACGTCCTGACTTTC; CDR3aa: CASSTTTISGANVLTF
abundance: NA; v_gene: TRBV12-3/TRBV12-4; j_gene: TRBJ2-2; d_gene: TRBD2; len: 15; CDR3nt: TGTGCCAGCAGACGGACTAGCGGGAGGTTTGGGGAGCTGTTTTTT; CDR3aa: CASRRTSGRFGELFF
abundance: many; v_gene: TRBV5-1; j_gene: TRBJ2-5; d_gene: NA; len: 14; CDR3nt: TGCGCCAGCAGCCTCCAGCAGTACCAAGAGACCCAGTACTTC; CDR3aa: CASSLQQYQETQYF
abundance: few; v_gene: TRBV12-3/TRBV12-4; j_gene: TRBJ2-3; d_gene: NA; len: 14; CDR3nt: TGTGCCAGCAGTTTAAGGACGGGCCTGGATACGCAGTATTTT; CDR3aa: CASSLRTGLDTQYF
abundance: many; v_gene: TRBV4-3; j_gene: TRBJ1-5; d_gene: NA; len: 13; CDR3nt: TGCGCCAGCAGCCAAGACTTGGGTCAGCCCCAGCATTTT; CDR3aa: CASSQDLGQPQHF
abundance: NA; v_gene: TRBV2; j_gene: TRBJ2-1; d_gene: NA; len: 15; CDR3nt: TGTGCCAGCACCGCATATGGGGGTGCCTACAATGAGCAGTTCTTC; CDR3aa: CASTAYGGAYNEQFF
abundance: many; v_gene: TRBV7-9; j_gene: TRBJ1-2; d_gene: NA; len: 15; CDR3nt: TGTGCCAGCAGCTTGGGAGGGGCGGGCGCTCTTGGCTACACCTTC; CDR3aa: CASSLGGAGALGYTF
abundance: many; v_gene: TRBV12-3/TRBV12-4; j_gene: TRBJ2-3; d_gene: NA; len: 14; CDR3nt: TGTGCCAGCCGATTCAGCGGGCCCACAGATACGCAGTATTTT; CDR3aa: CASRFSGPTDTQYF
abundance: many; v_gene: TRBV12-3/TRBV12-4; j_gene: TRBJ2-1; d_gene: NA; len: 15; CDR3nt: TGTGCCAGCAGTTTAATGGGGAGCTCCTACAATGAGCAGTTCTTC; CDR3aa: CASSLMGSSYNEQFF
abundance: many; v_gene: TRBV5-1; j_gene: TRBJ2-1; d_gene: TRBD2; len: 16; CDR3nt: TGCGCCAGCAGCTCGCTTCTAGCGGGGGGGGGCAATGAGCAGTTCTTC; CDR3aa: CASSSLLAGGGNEQFF